The 4 T cell receptor beta chains below all came from one sample that was sequenced in a study of sequential checkpoint blockade in melanoma. The data were produced by immunoSEQ multiplex PCR, yet TCRdb's version contains in-frame clones alone and is incomplete. Of tens of thousands of clones listed, 85% to 90% were seen once; the top ten hold 12% to 15%. Treatment here: randomized to nivolumab then ipilimumab (arm A) or the reverse (arm B). The sample here was CD8+ T cells sorted from blood (inferred from file names), taken from a patient given nivolumab and ipilimumab in sequence. These receptor sequences come from a human donor with melanoma.

The chain couples TRBV27 to TRBJ2-7; D is possibly TRBD2 (5 bases). V lost 10 bases, J lost 7 bases, and 23 bases lay in between. The germline V gene encodes CDR1 MNHEY and CDR2 SMNVEV (reference sequence). The CDR3 spans 14 residues. CDR3: CATCPTARGWEQYF. As DNA, the CDR3 is TGTGCCACCTGCCCCACGGCTCGGGGTTGGGAGCAGTACTTC.

This clone has only a few counts. The gene calls are TRBV6-4 and TRBJ2-7; no reliable D call. This CDR3 region has 9 residues. Germline V gene data show CDR1 as MRHNA and CDR2 as SNTAGT. CDR3 protein: CASSEAAEV. The CDR3 bases are TGTGCCAGCAGTGAAGCCGCCGAGGTC.

The V call is TRBV6-6, the J call TRBJ2-1, with TRBD1 identical over 10 bases. The V segment lost 3 bases and the J segment 4 bases; nucleotides outside the gene matches: 3. Germline CDR1 and CDR2: MNHNY and SVGAGI (reference sequence). The CDR3 is 15 amino acids. CDR3 coding DNA: TGTGCCAGCAGTTATCGACAGGGGGCTTACAATGAGCAGTTCTTC. Amino acids: CASSYRQGAYNEQFF.

V usage is TRBV15 and J usage is TRBJ2-7; 7 bases map to TRBD2. The germline V gene has CDR1 LNHNV and CDR2 YYDKDF (reference sequence). The CDR3 runs 15 residues. Trimming took 0 bases from V and 0 from J; bases not matched to a gene: 2. The CDR3, as DNA: TGTGCCACCAGCAGAGAGGGAGGGAGCTCCTACGAGCAGTACGTC. Its protein is CATSREGGSSYEQYV.